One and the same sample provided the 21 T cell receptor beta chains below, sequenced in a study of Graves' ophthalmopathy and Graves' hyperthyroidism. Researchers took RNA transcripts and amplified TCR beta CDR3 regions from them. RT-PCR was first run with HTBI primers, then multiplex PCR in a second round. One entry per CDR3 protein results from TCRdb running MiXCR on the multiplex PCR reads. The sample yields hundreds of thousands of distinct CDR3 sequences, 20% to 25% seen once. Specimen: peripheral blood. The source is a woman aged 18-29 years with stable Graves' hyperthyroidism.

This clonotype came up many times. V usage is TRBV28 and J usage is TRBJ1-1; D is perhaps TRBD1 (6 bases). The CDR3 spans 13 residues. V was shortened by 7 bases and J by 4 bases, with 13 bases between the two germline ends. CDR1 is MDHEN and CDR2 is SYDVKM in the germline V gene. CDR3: CASNPGGRTEAFF. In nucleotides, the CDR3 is TGTGCCAGCAACCCCGGGGGCCGCACTGAAGCTTTCTTT.

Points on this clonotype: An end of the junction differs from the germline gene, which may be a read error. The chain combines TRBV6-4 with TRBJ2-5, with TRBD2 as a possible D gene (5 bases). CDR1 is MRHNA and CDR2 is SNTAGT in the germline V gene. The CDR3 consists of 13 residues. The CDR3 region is CASSYSRGPVQYF. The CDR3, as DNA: TGTGCCAGCAGTTACTCGCGAGGGCCGGTCCAGTACTTC.

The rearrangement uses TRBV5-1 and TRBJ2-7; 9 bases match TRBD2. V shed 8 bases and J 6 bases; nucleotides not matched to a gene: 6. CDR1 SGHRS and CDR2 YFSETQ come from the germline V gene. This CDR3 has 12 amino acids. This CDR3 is CASQTSGGEQYF. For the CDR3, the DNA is TGCGCCAGTCAGACTAGCGGAGGCGAGCAGTACTTC.

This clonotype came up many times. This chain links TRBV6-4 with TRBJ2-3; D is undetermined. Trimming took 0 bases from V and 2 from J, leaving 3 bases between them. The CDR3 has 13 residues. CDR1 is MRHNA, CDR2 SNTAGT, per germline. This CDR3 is CASSDSDTDTQYF. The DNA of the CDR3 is TGTGCCAGCAGTGACTCGGACACAGATACGCAGTATTTT.

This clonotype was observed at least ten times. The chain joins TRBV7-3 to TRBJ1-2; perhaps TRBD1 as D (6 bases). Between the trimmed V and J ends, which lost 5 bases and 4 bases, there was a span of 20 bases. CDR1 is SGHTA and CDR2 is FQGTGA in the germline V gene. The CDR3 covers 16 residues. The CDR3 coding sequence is TGTGCCAGCAGCGCCCGGAGGAACAGGGTTGTCTATGGCTACACCTTC. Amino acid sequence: CASSARRNRVVYGYTF.

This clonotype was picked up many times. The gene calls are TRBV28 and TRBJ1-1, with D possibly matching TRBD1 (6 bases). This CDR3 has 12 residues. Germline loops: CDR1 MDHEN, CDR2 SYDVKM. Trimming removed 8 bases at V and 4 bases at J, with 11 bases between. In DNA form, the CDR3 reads TGTGCCAGCGGATCAGGGGTCACTGAAGCTTTCTTT. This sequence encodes CASGSGVTEAFF.

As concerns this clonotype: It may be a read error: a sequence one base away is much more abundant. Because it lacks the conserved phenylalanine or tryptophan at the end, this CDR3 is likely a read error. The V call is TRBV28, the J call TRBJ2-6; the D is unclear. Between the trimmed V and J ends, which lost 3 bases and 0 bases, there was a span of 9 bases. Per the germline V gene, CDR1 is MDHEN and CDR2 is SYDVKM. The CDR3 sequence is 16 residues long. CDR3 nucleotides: TGTGCCAGCAGTTTCCCTCAGATCTCTGGGGCCAACGTCCTGACTGTC. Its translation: CASSFPQISGANVLTV.

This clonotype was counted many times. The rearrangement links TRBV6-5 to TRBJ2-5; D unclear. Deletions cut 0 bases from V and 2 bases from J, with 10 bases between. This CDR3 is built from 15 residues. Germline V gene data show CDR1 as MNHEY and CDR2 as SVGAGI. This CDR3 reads CASSYSSWVQETQYF. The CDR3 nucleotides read TGTGCCAGCAGTTACTCGTCGTGGGTGCAAGAGACCCAGTACTTC.

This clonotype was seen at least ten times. The CDR3 coding sequence is TGTGCCAGCAGACCCAGGGAGGCCGGGGAGCTGTTTTTT. It specifies CASRPREAGELFF. V and J are TRBV6-5 and TRBJ2-2; a weak D match, TRBD2 (6 bases). Germline V CDR1 and CDR2: MNHEY, SVGAGI. V lost 6 bases, J lost 6 bases, and 11 bases lay in between. The CDR3 is made up of 13 amino acids.

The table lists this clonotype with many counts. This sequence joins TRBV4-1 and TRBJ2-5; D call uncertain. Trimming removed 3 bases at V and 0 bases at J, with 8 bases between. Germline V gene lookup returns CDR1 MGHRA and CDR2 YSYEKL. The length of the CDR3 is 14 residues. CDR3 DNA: TGCGCCAGCAGCCACTTGACAAACCAAGAGACCCAGTACTTC. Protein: CASSHLTNQETQYF.

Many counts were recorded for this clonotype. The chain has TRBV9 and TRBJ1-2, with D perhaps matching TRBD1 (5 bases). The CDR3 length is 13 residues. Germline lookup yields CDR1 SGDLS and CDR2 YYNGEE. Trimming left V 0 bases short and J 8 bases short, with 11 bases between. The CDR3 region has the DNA TGTGCCAGCAGCGTAGGTCAGGGTAGAGGCTACACCTTC. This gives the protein CASSVGQGRGYTF.

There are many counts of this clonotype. The CDR3 sequence: CASSSTSGWETQYF. Written as DNA, the CDR3 is TGTGCCAGCAGCTCTACTAGCGGCTGGGAGACCCAGTACTTC. This sequence joins TRBV7-9 and TRBJ2-5; 8 bases are a match to TRBD2. The CDR3 has 14 residues. Trimming at V came to 4 bases and at J to 5 bases, leaving 6 bases not matched to a gene. Germline values: CDR1 SEHNR, CDR2 FQNEAQ (reference sequence).

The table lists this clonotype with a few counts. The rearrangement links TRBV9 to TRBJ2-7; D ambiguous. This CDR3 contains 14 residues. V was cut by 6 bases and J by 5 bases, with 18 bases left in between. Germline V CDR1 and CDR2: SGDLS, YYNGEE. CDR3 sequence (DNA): TGTGCCAGCATCTCCCCGCTGGTGTTCGACGAGCAGTACTTC. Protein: CASISPLVFDEQYF.

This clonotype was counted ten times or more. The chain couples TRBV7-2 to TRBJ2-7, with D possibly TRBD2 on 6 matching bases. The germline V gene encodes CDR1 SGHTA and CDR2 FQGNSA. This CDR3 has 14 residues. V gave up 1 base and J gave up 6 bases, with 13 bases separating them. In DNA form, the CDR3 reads TGTGCCAGCAGCTTAGGAGGAGGGCCAAGCGAGCAGTACTTC. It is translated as CASSLGGGPSEQYF.

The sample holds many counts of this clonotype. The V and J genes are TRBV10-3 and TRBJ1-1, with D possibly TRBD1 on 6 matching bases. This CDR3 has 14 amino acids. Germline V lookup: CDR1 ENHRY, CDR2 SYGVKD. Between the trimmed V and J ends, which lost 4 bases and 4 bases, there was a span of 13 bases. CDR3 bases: TGTGCCATCAGTGCGTTTACAGGGCCCACTGAAGCTTTCTTT. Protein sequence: CAISAFTGPTEAFF.

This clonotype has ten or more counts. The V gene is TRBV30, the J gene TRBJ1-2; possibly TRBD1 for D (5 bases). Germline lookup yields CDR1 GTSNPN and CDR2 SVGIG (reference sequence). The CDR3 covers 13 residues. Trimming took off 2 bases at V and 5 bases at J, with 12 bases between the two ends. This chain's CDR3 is CAWSLGARYGYTF. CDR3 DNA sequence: TGTGCCTGGAGTCTCGGGGCTAGGTATGGCTACACCTTC.

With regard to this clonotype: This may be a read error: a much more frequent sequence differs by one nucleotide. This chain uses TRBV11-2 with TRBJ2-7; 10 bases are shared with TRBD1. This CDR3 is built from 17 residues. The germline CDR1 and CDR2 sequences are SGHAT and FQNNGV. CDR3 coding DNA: TGTGCCAGCAGCTTTTTAGGGACAGGGGTATCGCGGGCCGAGCAGTGCTTC. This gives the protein CASSFLGTGVSRAEQCF.

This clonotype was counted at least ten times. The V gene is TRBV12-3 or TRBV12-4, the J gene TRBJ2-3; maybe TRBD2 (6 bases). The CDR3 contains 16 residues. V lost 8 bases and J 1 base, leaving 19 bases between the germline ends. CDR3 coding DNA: TGTGCCAGCTCTAGGGGTGAGACTAGACGCACAGATACGCAGTATTTT. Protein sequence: CASSRGETRRTDTQYF.

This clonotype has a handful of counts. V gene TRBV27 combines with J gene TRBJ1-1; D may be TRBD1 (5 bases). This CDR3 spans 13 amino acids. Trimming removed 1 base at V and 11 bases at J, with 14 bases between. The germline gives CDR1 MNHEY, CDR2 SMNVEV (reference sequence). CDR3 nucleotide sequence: TGTGCCAGCAGTTTATTCCGGGACTTAGATGCTTTCTTT. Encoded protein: CASSLFRDLDAFF.

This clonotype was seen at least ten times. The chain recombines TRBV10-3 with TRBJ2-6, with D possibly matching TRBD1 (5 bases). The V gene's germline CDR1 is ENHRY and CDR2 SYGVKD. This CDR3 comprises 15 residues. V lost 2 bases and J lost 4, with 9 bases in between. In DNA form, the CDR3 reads TGTGCCATCAGTGAGGGGGCGGTCGGGGCCAACGTCCTGACTTTC. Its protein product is CAISEGAVGANVLTF.

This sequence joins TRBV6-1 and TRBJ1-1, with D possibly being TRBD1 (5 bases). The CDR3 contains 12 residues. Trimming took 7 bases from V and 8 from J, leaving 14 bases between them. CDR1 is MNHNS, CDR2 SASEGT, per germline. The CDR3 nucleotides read TGTGCCAGCATTGACTACAGGTTCGAAGCTTTCTTT. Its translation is CASIDYRFEAFF.